At least ten counts were recorded for the clone carrying this TCR beta chain. Its antigen is currently unknown. The sample belongs to a study of T cells after yellow fever vaccination. Study in general: Libraries from low-cell-number fractions were prepared with the SMART-Seq v4 Ultra Low Input RNA kit. Points from the study as a whole: Primary-vaccination clones mostly resurfaced post-booster (roughly 97% CD4, roughly 87% CD8). Abundant bulk-population clonotypes could contaminate the FACS-sorted repertoires.

5'RACE template switching produced TCR cDNA carrying a universal primer site and UMIs. TCRdb re-called the 5' RACE reads with MiXCR, one entry per CDR3 protein. The sample has about 130,000 distinct CDR3 sequences; less than 8.5% are singletons. The starting material was CD4+ T cells sorted from PBMCs, obtained 10 days after the yellow fever booster vaccination. The TCR originated in a young man who received the YFV17D yellow fever vaccine.

DNA of the CDR3: TGCGCCAGCAGCCAAGGGGGAGGATGGGGAAACGAGCAGTACTTC. Translating gives CASSQGGGWGNEQYF. This chain joins TRBV4-3 and TRBJ2-7; tentatively, D is TRBD2 (6 bases). Deletions cut 1 base from V and 5 bases from J, with 15 bases between. In germline, CDR1 is LGHNA, CDR2 YSLEER. CDR3 length: 15 residues.